This T cell receptor beta chain was profiled in a study of beta chain features in type 1 diabetes (dated by TCRdb to about 2018). For the wider study: No differences in mean age, gender distribution, total cell number or subset yield were found between patients and healthy donors. A total of around 110,000,000 sorted cells were examined across all samples, and a strong correlation was observed between cell number per subset and RNA yield. In the study, TCRB repertoires of sorted circulating CD4+ T cell subsets from recently diagnosed type 1 diabetes patients were compared with those of matched healthy donors. Regulatory and stem cell-like memory subsets were obtained from only 8 patients and roughly 8 healthy donors, while naive and central memory subsets were obtained from all 30 or so donors.

General study outcomes and caveats: Naive, central memory and regulatory TCRB repertoires appeared to be more alike among patients than among healthy donors. Because cDNA rather than genomic DNA was sequenced, highly expressing activated cells could have been over-represented, although no difference in activation and CD3 levels was found between groups. Fewer insertions and more nucleotide deletions at VDJ recombination sites were observed in patients with type 1 diabetes, implying thymic rearrangement abnormalities. HLA sub-analyses involved small numbers of individuals, so any influence of HLA type on TCRB rearrangement remained unresolved. Shorter templates might be favored by PCR, yet because patient and control samples were amplified and corrected together, any such skew would affect both groups equally. A moderate but significant shortening of TCRB CDR3 length was observed in type 1 diabetes patients in all four CD4+ subsets.

V loses 7 bases, J loses 1 base, and the germline ends lie 10 bases apart. CDR1 and CDR2 are read off the germline V gene as SQVTM and ANQGSEA. Inclusive of the bounding cysteine and phenylalanine, the CDR3 is 12 residues long. Only the CDR3 region is kept as DNA, spanning 36 bases read in frame from base 1. From each donor, a single peripheral blood sample of about 100 mL on average was drawn into heparinised tubes. Naive, central memory, regulatory and stem cell-like memory CD4+ T cells were sorted on a BD FACSAria II using a panel including CD45RO, CCR7, CD25, CD127, CD95 and CD27. Every sorted population had a purity above 98%. PBMCs were separated immediately by Lymphoprep density gradient centrifugation and were stained directly, without being cultured. To minimize batch effects, samples were stained and sorted in pairs, one healthy donor with one patient per experiment. The High Capacity cDNA Reverse Transcription Kit was used to reverse transcribe all of the isolated RNA, meaning that expressed TCRB transcripts were what got sequenced. Deep immunoSEQ sequencing was applied to naive, central memory and regulatory T cell samples, giving an average of around 4 million total reads per sample. Sorted cells were lysed in RLT buffer, and RNA was extracted using DNase-treated RNeasy Micro or Mini kits according to cell number. To prevent cross-contamination, each cell subset was processed individually, whereas patient and healthy donor samples were processed jointly. The immunoSEQ multiplex PCR was used to amplify TCRB sequences from cDNA, generating 87-bp fragments that spanned the CDR3 region. The amplicons were sequenced using the Illumina HiSeq platform. In the source study's methods: Synthetic template baselines were used to correct PCR bias computationally, reads within Hamming distance 2 were collapsed, and singletons that could not be merged were discarded. By aligning reads against IMGT, V, D and J genes, CDR3 length, and insertions or deletions at six rearrangement sites were assigned. Within each subset, clonotype counts were normalized to sorted cell number, and only after that were true diversity and Gini coefficients computed with the tcR R package. The overlap coefficient, calculated on TCRB nucleotide sequences, was used to measure repertoire sharing. Out-of-frame TCRB sequences from naive cells were analyzed as a proxy for the pre-selection repertoire. This is the immuneACCESS table as TCRdb keeps it, with only in-frame sequences that have V and J called. A part of the clones is gone; compared with another copy, unresolved V genes explain less than half, and the rest is unexplained. V and J calls and clone size follow that table, whereas D and trimming were derived from the DNA. This sample lists under 250,000 clones; around 14% were detected once. Approximately 0.02% of the sample rests with the top ten.

This clone was detected a few times. It lacks a known antigen. The sample holds no much larger clone one base away, and base qualities are not on file. The source of this sequence is a man aged 25-40 years with type 1 diabetes. The chain is assembled from TRBV29-1 and TRBJ2-5; a tentative D match to TRBD1 spans 6 bases. Sequenced input: naive CD4+ T cells from blood. The sample's cell subset or site label is to be understood as: true naive CD4+ T cells. The DNA sequence is as follows: TGCAGCGAGAAGGACAGCCAAGAGACCCAGTACTTC. The encoded protein is CSEKDSQETQYF.